This entry lists 23 T cell receptor beta chains sequenced from one sample in a study of OX40 agonist ivuxolimab in advanced cancers. Sequenced by immunoSEQ multiplex PCR; TCRdb stores in-frame clones only, minus some. The sample carries 90,000 or so clones, 80% to 90% recorded once. Here the sequenced sample was CD4+ or CD8+ T cells sorted from blood, taken in a trial of the OX40 agonist ivuxolimab. The source of these receptors is an adult with an advanced solid tumor such as melanoma, head and neck, liver or kidney cancer.

V gene TRBV29-1 combines with J gene TRBJ2-2, with TRBD2 identical over 9 bases. There are 13 residues in the CDR3. V lost 6 bases, J lost 8 bases, and 7 bases stayed unmatched. Looked up from germline, CDR1 is SQVTM and CDR2 is ANQGSEA. The CDR3 spells CSVAWTSAGELFF. Written as DNA, the CDR3 is TGCAGCGTCGCTTGGACTAGCGCTGGGGAGCTGTTTTTT.

The chain links TRBV7-9 to TRBJ1-2; tentatively, D is TRBD1 (6 bases). This CDR3 contains 15 residues. Looked up from germline, CDR1 is SEHNR and CDR2 is FQNEAQ (reference sequence). V was pared by 5 bases and J by 0 bases, with 13 bases between. The CDR3 here is CASSPQDRPNYGYTF. CDR3 bases: TGTGCCAGCAGCCCCCAGGACAGACCTAACTATGGCTACACCTTC.

The rearrangement joins TRBV29-1 to TRBJ2-3; D unclear. This CDR3 has 13 residues. Germline CDR1 and CDR2: SQVTM and ANQGSEA. The germline V and J ends were trimmed by 7 bases and 1 base, with 12 bases remaining between them. The CDR3 DNA sequence: TGCAGCGCCACCTTAACCGGCACAGATACGCAGTATTTT. The encoded protein is CSATLTGTDTQYF.

The rearrangement uses TRBV28 and TRBJ2-3; no reliable D call. Trimming took 5 bases from V and 6 from J, leaving 6 bases between them. The CDR3 totals 11 residues. Germline CDR1 MDHEN, CDR2 SYDVKM. DNA for the CDR3: TGTGCCAGCAGTCGGTTGGATACGCAGTATTTT. This translates into CASSRLDTQYF.

The chain is built from TRBV7-2 and TRBJ2-5, with D hard to call. The germline V gene encodes CDR1 SGHTA and CDR2 FQGNSA. The CDR3 is made up of 12 amino acids. Trimming cost V 6 bases and J 4 bases, with 9 bases left between them. In DNA, the CDR3 is TGTGCCAGCAGTTATAGCAGAGAGACCCAGTACTTC. Amino acids: CASSYSRETQYF.

V is TRBV10-3 and J is TRBJ2-1, with 7 bases matching TRBD2. V gave up 1 base and J gave up 15 bases; unmatched junction bases: 6. CDR3 length: 12 residues. Germline-derived CDR1 and CDR2 are ENHRY and SYGVKD. CDR3 DNA sequence: TGTGCCATCAGTGAGTATGGGCGGGAGACGTTCTTC. Its protein product is CAISEYGRETFF.

In this sample, this clone turned up once. The V gene is TRBV10-3, the J gene TRBJ2-5; perhaps TRBD2 as D (6 bases). Per the germline V gene, CDR1 is ENHRY and CDR2 is SYGVKD. V lost 3 bases, J lost 2 bases, and 10 bases lay in between. The CDR3 has 14 residues. The CDR3 DNA follows: TGTGCCATCAGTGACCCAGGGACTCAAGAGACCCAGTACTTC. It codes for CAISDPGTQETQYF.

The V call is TRBV5-6, the J call TRBJ2-7; no clear D. CDR3 length equals 16 residues. Germline values: CDR1 SGHDT, CDR2 YYEEEE. Trimming took off 0 bases at V and 2 bases at J, with 15 bases between the two ends. The CDR3 DNA follows: TGTGCCAGCAGCTTGGCCTCGGGCGGAGCCACCTACGAGCAGTACTTC. Translation gives CASSLASGGATYEQYF.

The chain has TRBV29-1 and TRBJ2-1, with 8 bases that match TRBD2. Germline CDR1 SQVTM, CDR2 ANQGSEA. The CDR3 sequence is 14 residues long. The J segment lost 3 bases and the V segment lost 7 bases, leaving 8 bases of the junction unmatched. The CDR3 loop is CSAGGGRGYNEQFF. In DNA form, the CDR3 reads TGCAGCGCCGGGGGGGGACGAGGCTACAATGAGCAGTTCTTC.

This clone was detected only once. The chain carries TRBV11-2 and TRBJ1-5; no reliable D call. The germline V and J ends were trimmed by 0 bases and 0 bases, with 6 bases remaining between them. The V gene's germline CDR1 is SGHAT and CDR2 FQNNGV. CDR3 size: 15 residues. The CDR3 loop is CASSLESDSNQPQHF. In DNA form, the CDR3 reads TGTGCCAGCAGCTTAGAGTCAGATAGCAATCAGCCCCAGCATTTT.

This sequence joins TRBV6-5 and TRBJ2-3; the D call may be TRBD1 or TRBD2 (5 bases each). The CDR3 sequence is 13 residues long. Germline CDR1 is MNHEY and CDR2 is SVGAGI. The V end lost 2 bases, the J end lost 5 bases, and 8 bases lay between the germline ends. The CDR3 sequence is CASSYEGLDTQYF. The CDR3 nucleotides are TGTGCCAGCAGTTACGAGGGGCTAGATACGCAGTATTTT.

The chain links TRBV11-3 to TRBJ2-5; 9 bases match TRBD2. The germline V gene encodes CDR1 SGHNT and CDR2 YENEEA. V shed 2 bases and J 5 bases; nucleotides not matched to a gene: 6. The CDR3 is 15 residues long. The CDR3 is CASSLRVAGDETQYF. The CDR3 DNA follows: TGTGCCAGCAGCTTAAGGGTAGCGGGAGACGAGACCCAGTACTTC.

The V and J genes are TRBV28 and TRBJ2-3; 9 bases align to TRBD1. The germline gives CDR1 MDHEN, CDR2 SYDVKM. The CDR3 has 16 residues. V dropped 4 bases and J dropped 2; count of bases not matched to a gene: 7. The CDR3 protein is CASSSPGQGYTDTQYF. The CDR3 nucleotides read TGTGCCAGCAGTTCCCCGGGACAGGGCTACACAGATACGCAGTATTTT. Filled out from reference TRBV28 and TRBJ2-3, the complete variable domain reads DVKVTQSSRYLVKRTGEKVFLECVQDMDHENMFWYRQDPGLGLRLIYFSYDVKMKEKGDIPEGYSVSREKKERFSLILESASTNQTSMYLCASSSPGQGYTDTQYFGPGTRLTVL.

The CDR3 DNA is TGTGCCAGCAGTACTCCGATCGGACGAAATCAGCCCCAGCATTTT. This translates into CASSTPIGRNQPQHF. The chain joins TRBV28 to TRBJ1-5; D not certain. The CDR3 covers 15 residues. Germline loops: CDR1 MDHEN, CDR2 SYDVKM. Trimming cost V 5 bases and J 4 bases, with 15 bases left between them. The full variable domain, its missing parts supplied by reference TRBV28 and TRBJ1-5, is DVKVTQSSRYLVKRTGEKVFLECVQDMDHENMFWYRQDPGLGLRLIYFSYDVKMKEKGDIPEGYSVSREKKERFSLILESASTNQTSMYLCASSTPIGRNQPQHFGDGTRLSIL.

The chain is built from TRBV7-8 and TRBJ1-1; D is ambiguous. Germline CDR1 is SGHVS and CDR2 is FQNEAQ. CDR3 length: 12 amino acids. Trimming removed 5 bases at V and 4 bases at J, with 8 bases between. In nucleotides, the CDR3 is TGTGCCAGCAGCCCGGGAGTCACTGAAGCTTTCTTT. This sequence encodes CASSPGVTEAFF.

The chain carries TRBV9 and TRBJ1-2; D possibly corresponds to TRBD1 (6 bases). Trimming stripped 4 bases from V and 8 bases from J, with 21 bases between. CDR1 and CDR2 from the germline V gene are SGDLS and YYNGEE. The CDR3 runs to 15 residues. CDR3 bases: TGTGCCAGCAGCACTCCCGTTGGGGGCCGGTGGGGCTACACCTTC. Protein product: CASSTPVGGRWGYTF.

The chain couples TRBV25-1 to TRBJ1-1; D might be TRBD1 (6 bases). This CDR3 is built from 15 residues. Trimming took 0 bases from V and 5 from J, leaving 13 bases between them. Germline V gene data show CDR1 as MGHDK and CDR2 as SYGVNS. CDR3 sequence: CASSEYGRGGTEAFF. The CDR3 coding sequence is TGTGCCAGCAGTGAATATGGCAGGGGAGGGACTGAAGCTTTCTTT.

The chain joins TRBV7-9 to TRBJ1-1; D unclear. Germline V gene sequence: CDR1 SEHNR, CDR2 FQNEAQ (reference sequence). Between the trimmed V and J ends, which lost 2 bases and 4 bases, there was a span of 5 bases. CDR3 size: 12 residues. The CDR3 reads CASSLPGTEAFF. The CDR3, as DNA: TGTGCCAGCAGCTTACCCGGCACTGAAGCTTTCTTT.

The chain employs TRBV28 and TRBJ2-7; D possibly uses TRBD1 or TRBD2 (5 bases each). Germline V gene sequence: CDR1 MDHEN, CDR2 SYDVKM. Between the trimmed V and J ends, which lost 7 bases and 5 bases, there was a span of 18 bases. This CDR3 is 14 amino acids long. CDR3: CASTPRGLLDEQYF. In nucleotides, the CDR3 is TGTGCCAGCACCCCGAGGGGTTTGCTTGACGAGCAGTACTTC.

The table lists this clone with a count of one. This chain connects TRBV5-4 to TRBJ2-7; D is uncertain. Trimming removed 4 bases at V and 4 bases at J, with 12 bases between. The CDR3 runs 13 residues. The germline CDR1 and CDR2 sequences are SGHNT and YYREEE (reference sequence). The CDR3 nucleotides are TGTGCCAGCAGCAAAATCGACGGTTACGAGCAGTACGTC. It codes for CASSKIDGYEQYV.

This sequence joins TRBV28 and TRBJ1-5; weak D call: TRBD1 (5 bases). This CDR3 is 15 amino acids long. The V end lost 5 bases, the J end lost 0 bases, and 11 bases lay between the germline ends. The V gene's germline CDR1 is MDHEN and CDR2 SYDVKM. The CDR3 bases are TGTGCCAGCAGTATGCTTCAGGGTAGCAATCAGCCCCAGCATTTT. Its translation is CASSMLQGSNQPQHF.

V is TRBV11-2 and J is TRBJ1-1; TRBD1 matches 9 bases. Germline-derived CDR1 and CDR2 are SGHAT and FQNNGV. The junction had 4 bases not matched to a gene; V was cut back by 3 bases and J by 5 bases. This CDR3 is 14 amino acids long. For the CDR3, the DNA is TGTGCCAGCAGCTTCGGGACAGGGAGGACTGAAGCTTTCTTT. Translated: CASSFGTGRTEAFF.

The chain is built from TRBV18 and TRBJ1-5; no clear D gene. The germline V and J ends were trimmed by 2 bases and 0 bases, with 11 bases remaining between them. The CDR3 consists of 16 residues. CDR1 KGHSH and CDR2 LQKENI come from the germline V gene. The CDR3 bases are TGTGCCAGCTCACCAACGAAGGGTCTTAGCAATCAGCCCCAGCATTTT. Its protein is CASSPTKGLSNQPQHF.